The 26 T cell receptor beta chains below were found in one sample sequenced in a study of T cells in Graves' hyperthyroidism and ophthalmopathy. The investigators amplified TCR beta CDR3 regions from RNA transcripts. A set of HTBI primers served as the primers for a first-round RT-PCR of the TCR CDR3. TCRdb re-called the multiplex PCR reads with MiXCR, one entry per CDR3 protein. This table holds around 340,000 distinct CDR3 sequences, around 16% found once. The sample taken for sequencing was blood. These receptors originate from a man aged 25 to 40 with Graves' hyperthyroidism.

The rearrangement links TRBV10-2 to TRBJ1-2; 7 bases map to TRBD1. Germline values: CDR1 WSHSY, CDR2 SAAADI. This CDR3 is built from 13 residues. The V gene end was trimmed by 3 bases and the J gene end by 4 bases; junction bases not matched to a gene: 2. In DNA form, the CDR3 reads TGCGCCAGCAGTGATGGGACAGCCTATGGCTACACCTTC. It specifies CASSDGTAYGYTF.

This clonotype has a handful of counts. The V gene is TRBV7-3, the J gene TRBJ2-1; D may be TRBD2 (6 bases). Trimming left V 5 bases short and J 3 bases short, with 17 bases between. The CDR3 has 16 residues. The germline V gene has CDR1 SGHTA and CDR2 FQGTGA. This chain's CDR3 is CASSLNSGRDYNEQFF. CDR3 bases: TGTGCCAGCAGCCTCAATAGCGGTCGAGACTACAATGAGCAGTTCTTC.

The chain combines TRBV25-1 with TRBJ1-1, with TRBD1 matching 7 bases. CDR3 length equals 14 residues. Germline values: CDR1 MGHDK, CDR2 SYGVNS. The J segment lost 1 base and the V segment lost 4 bases, leaving 3 bases of the junction unmatched. CDR3 nucleotides: TGTGCCAGCAGTGTACAGGGGACGAACACTGAAGCTTTCTTT. It is translated as CASSVQGTNTEAFF.

This clonotype turned up a few times. The chain couples TRBV27 to TRBJ1-1; 9 nucleotides match TRBD1. V was pared by 6 bases and J by 8 bases, with 4 bases of the junction left unmatched. Germline assignment: CDR1 MNHEY and CDR2 SMNVEV (reference sequence). The CDR3 length is 12 residues. The CDR3, as DNA: TGTGCCAGCAGGGGACAGGGAGGGGAAGCTTTCTTT. Its protein product is CASRGQGGEAFF.

Comment on this clonotype: This clone may be a read error of a much larger clone one base away. The final CDR3 position lacks the conserved phenylalanine or tryptophan, pointing to a likely read error. The chain combines TRBV12-3 or TRBV12-4 with TRBJ2-3; perhaps TRBD2 as D (5 bases). The V gene lost 3 bases and the J gene lost 0 bases, with 10 bases spanning the gap. The CDR3 has 15 residues. CDR3 in amino acids: CASSFPGSSTDTQYS. Written as DNA, the CDR3 is TGTGCCAGCAGTTTCCCGGGATCTAGCACAGATACGCAGTATTCT.

Only a few counts were recorded for this clonotype. V gene TRBV20-1 combines with J gene TRBJ2-2, with TRBD2 matching 11 bases. The CDR3 length is 17 residues. After removal of 5 bases from V and 5 bases from J, the junction contained 13 bases not matched to a gene. Germline V gives CDR1 DFQATT, CDR2 SNEGSKA (reference sequence). CDR3 loop: CSAAAPTSGRYTGELFF. The DNA of the CDR3 is TGCAGTGCTGCGGCTCCAACTAGCGGGAGATATACCGGGGAGCTGTTTTTT.

The table lists this clonotype with many counts. The V and J genes are TRBV11-2 and TRBJ2-1; TRBD2 agrees at 11 bases. Germline lookup yields CDR1 SGHAT and CDR2 FQNNGV. V dropped 5 bases and J dropped 4; count of bases not matched to a gene: 10. The CDR3 sequence is 17 residues long. In DNA form, the CDR3 reads TGTGCCAGCAGCCCACCCCCGACTAGCGGGATATACAATGAGCAGTTCTTC. Translating it yields CASSPPPTSGIYNEQFF.

The table lists this clonotype with many counts. CDR3 protein: CASSQFTEGGETQYF. The CDR3 DNA follows: TGTGCCAGCAGCCAATTCACCGAAGGGGGGGAGACCCAGTACTTC. The chain recombines TRBV3-1 with TRBJ2-5, with D perhaps matching TRBD1 or TRBD2 (6 bases each). Germline V CDR1 and CDR2: LGHDT, YNNKEL (reference sequence). The CDR3 runs 15 residues. Trimming cost V 2 bases and J 5 bases, with 15 bases left between them.

This clonotype was counted many times. This chain uses TRBV7-9 with TRBJ1-2; D may be TRBD1 (6 bases). The V gene lost 5 bases and the J gene lost 4 bases, with 17 bases spanning the gap. CDR1 and CDR2 from the germline V gene are SEHNR and FQNEAQ (reference sequence). This CDR3 has 15 residues. CDR3: CASSAVGGRGYGYTF. The CDR3 DNA is TGTGCCAGCAGCGCCGTAGGGGGGCGAGGCTATGGCTACACCTTC.

Only a few counts were recorded for this clonotype. CDR3 in amino acids: CASSNGLLYEQYF. CDR3 nucleotide sequence: TGTGCCAGCAGTAACGGGCTCCTCTACGAGCAGTACTTC. V is TRBV12-3 or TRBV12-4 and J is TRBJ2-7, with unresolved D. Trimming cost V 5 bases and J 3 bases, with 11 bases left between them. CDR3 size: 13 residues.

V gene TRBV27 combines with J gene TRBJ1-5, with a possible D match to TRBD1 (5 bases). The CDR3 is 13 amino acids. Between the trimmed V and J ends, which lost 4 bases and 6 bases, there was a span of 10 bases. Germline V gene lookup returns CDR1 MNHEY and CDR2 SMNVEV (reference sequence). CDR3 in amino acids: CASSWDGLQPQHF. The CDR3 DNA is TGTGCCAGCAGTTGGGACGGACTTCAGCCCCAGCATTTT.

This clonotype came up many times. The chain couples TRBV20-1 to TRBJ2-6, with D unclear. Germline lookup yields CDR1 DFQATT and CDR2 SNEGSKA (reference sequence). V gave up 5 bases and J gave up 2 bases, with 22 bases separating them. The CDR3 covers 18 residues. The CDR3 here is CSALYPPLTWAGANVLTF. CDR3 bases: TGCAGTGCTTTATACCCCCCATTGACGTGGGCTGGGGCCAACGTCCTGACTTTC.

This clonotype was recorded once. V usage is TRBV5-1 and J usage is TRBJ2-2; a possible D gene is TRBD1 (6 bases). V lost 2 bases to trimming and J lost 6 bases, with 23 bases between them. Germline V gene sequence: CDR1 SGHRS, CDR2 YFSETQ. The CDR3 covers 18 residues. The CDR3 DNA is TGCGCCAGCAGCTTCCTTTTTCGACAGGCTGGGATGGCCGGGGAGCTGTTTTTT. Translating it yields CASSFLFRQAGMAGELFF.

This clonotype was counted at least ten times. The chain uses TRBV12-3 or TRBV12-4 and TRBJ2-1; 8 bases are shared with TRBD1. The CDR3 totals 16 residues. The junction had 9 bases not matched to a gene; V was cut back by 6 bases and J by 2 bases. The CDR3 nucleotides read TGTGCCAGCAGCTCACCCCAGGGGGCCGCCTACAATGAGCAGTTCTTC. Translated, it gives CASSSPQGAAYNEQFF.

In this sample, this clonotype turned up a few times. This chain uses TRBV2 with TRBJ1-4; D is unclear. This CDR3 spans 13 amino acids. Per germline, CDR1 SNHLY and CDR2 FYNNEI. Trimming took 5 bases from V and 11 from J, leaving 15 bases between them. CDR3 residues: CASSRDPGGKLFF. CDR3 nucleotides: TGTGCCAGCAGTAGGGATCCCGGAGGGAAACTGTTTTTT.

This clonotype turned up a few times. This chain uses TRBV9 with TRBJ2-7; TRBD1 agrees at 9 bases. The V gene's germline CDR1 is SGDLS and CDR2 YYNGEE. Unmatched junction bases numbered 7, after V lost 7 bases and J lost 5 bases. The CDR3 runs to 13 residues. The chain's CDR3 is CASSGTGKNEQYF. CDR3 nucleotides: TGTGCCAGCTCCGGGACAGGGAAGAACGAGCAGTACTTC.

V usage is TRBV14 and J usage is TRBJ1-2, with 7 bases aligning to TRBD1. The CDR3 spans 16 residues. The V gene end was trimmed by 4 bases and the J gene end by 4 bases; junction bases not matched to a gene: 12. Germline CDR1 and CDR2: SGHDN and FVKESK. CDR3 sequence: CASSPYGTARIYGYTF. The CDR3 region has the DNA TGTGCCAGCAGCCCCTACGGGACAGCAAGAATCTATGGCTACACCTTC.

The chain uses TRBV28 and TRBJ2-7, with 13 bases fitting TRBD2. The CDR3 contains 16 residues. CDR1 and CDR2 (germline): MDHEN, SYDVKM. V was pared by 2 bases and J by 3 bases, with 4 bases of the junction left unmatched. CDR3 in DNA: TGTGCCAGCAGTTTAGAGGGACTAGCGGGAATCTACGAGCAGTACTTC. Amino acid sequence: CASSLEGLAGIYEQYF.

The chain employs TRBV15 and TRBJ2-1, with a weak D call TRBD1 (6 bases). Trimming removed 6 bases from V and 3 bases from J, with 18 bases in between. Germline assignment: CDR1 LNHNV and CDR2 YYDKDF (reference sequence). The CDR3 runs 16 residues. The chain's CDR3 is CATRGGKSIVYNEQFF. The CDR3 coding sequence is TGTGCCACCAGAGGGGGAAAGAGCATCGTCTACAATGAGCAGTTCTTC.

This clonotype has just a few counts. The chain links TRBV9 to TRBJ2-3; D call uncertain. The germline V and J ends were trimmed by 1 base and 1 base, with 10 bases remaining between them. This CDR3 is 15 amino acids long. Looked up from germline, CDR1 is SGDLS and CDR2 is YYNGEE. Here the CDR3 DNA reads TGTGCCAGCAGCGTAACACCCCATGGCACAGATACGCAGTATTTT. Amino acids: CASSVTPHGTDTQYF.

This clonotype was picked up a small number of times. V gene TRBV5-1 combines with J gene TRBJ2-2; 11 nucleotides align to TRBD2. CDR3 size: 15 residues. Germline CDR1 is SGHRS and CDR2 is YFSETQ. The V segment lost 3 bases and the J segment 6 bases; nucleotides outside the gene matches: 4. The CDR3 region is CASSSGTSGSGELFF. CDR3 nucleotide sequence: TGCGCCAGCAGCTCCGGGACTAGCGGCTCCGGGGAGCTGTTTTTT.

This clonotype was picked up a small number of times. The chain carries TRBV7-9 and TRBJ2-2; 10 bases are shared with TRBD2. The CDR3 loop spans 16 amino acids. In germline, CDR1 is SEHNR, CDR2 FQNEAQ (reference sequence). Unmatched junction bases numbered 8, after V lost 5 bases and J lost 5 bases. The CDR3 sequence: CASSPTEREGTGELFF. The CDR3 DNA is TGTGCCAGCAGCCCGACGGAGCGGGAGGGGACCGGGGAGCTGTTTTTT.

This clonotype has just a few counts. This sequence joins TRBV15 and TRBJ1-3; perhaps TRBD1 as D (5 bases). Between the trimmed V and J ends, which lost 0 bases and 3 bases, there was a span of 6 bases. The CDR3 loop spans 14 amino acids. CDR1 LNHNV and CDR2 YYDKDF come from the germline V gene (reference sequence). CDR3 sequence (DNA): TGTGCCACCAGCAGAGAGCAGGGTGGAAACACCATATATTTT. Translated: CATSREQGGNTIYF.

This clonotype was detected a few times. The chain carries TRBV27 and TRBJ1-5; no firm D call. Trimming cost V 5 bases and J 3 bases, with 8 bases left between them. Germline CDR1 reads MNHEY; CDR2 reads SMNVEV (reference sequence). The CDR3 extends over 13 amino acids. CDR3 nucleotide sequence: TGTGCCAGCAGTCGGTCAGTCAATCAGCCCCAGCATTTT. The encoded protein is CASSRSVNQPQHF.

This clonotype was found once. The V call is TRBV29-1, the J call TRBJ1-1; D not certain. This CDR3 region has 14 residues. The germline V gene encodes CDR1 SQVTM and CDR2 ANQGSEA. Trimming removed 4 bases from V and 0 bases from J, with 12 bases in between. Written as DNA, the CDR3 is TGCAGCGTTGTCGTCGGAACTATGAACACTGAAGCTTTCTTT. The encoded protein is CSVVVGTMNTEAFF. Filled out from reference TRBV29-1 and TRBJ1-1, the complete variable domain reads SAVISQKPSRDICQRGTSLTIQCQVDSQVTMMFWYRQQPGQSLTLIATANQGSEATYESGFVIDKFPISRPNLTFSTLTVSNMSPEDSSIYLCSVVVGTMNTEAFFGQGTRLTVV.

This clonotype was seen ten or more times. The V gene is TRBV29-1, the J gene TRBJ2-2; D not certain. V lost 4 bases and J lost 2, with 11 bases in between. CDR1 and CDR2 (germline): SQVTM, ANQGSEA. There are 14 residues in the CDR3. In nucleotides, the CDR3 is TGCAGCGTTGGTGCTTTAGCAAACACCGGGGAGCTGTTTTTT. Its protein is CSVGALANTGELFF.